This entry lists 10 T cell receptor beta chains sequenced from one sample in a study of cytomegalovirus exposure and HLA in healthy donors. A multiplex PCR was run with 60 Vbeta primers and 13 Jbeta primers. Method: immunoSEQ multiplex PCR; TCRdb's copy keeps in-frame clones and lacks some. The data show 100,000 or so clones, 65% to 80% seen once. Input material: PBMCs. All receptors derive from a man aged 45-65 years in good health and CMV-seronegative.

This clone was seen a few times. This chain connects TRBV28 to TRBJ1-2; D is undetermined. The germline V gene has CDR1 MDHEN and CDR2 SYDVKM. Trimming took off 6 bases at V and 8 bases at J, with 10 bases between the two ends. The CDR3 sequence is 11 residues long. The CDR3 nucleotides read TGTGCCAGCAGGAGAGTCGGGGGCTACACCTTC. Protein product: CASRRVGGYTF.

V gene TRBV28 combines with J gene TRBJ2-7; 7 bases fit TRBD1. Per germline, CDR1 MDHEN and CDR2 SYDVKM. After removal of 1 base from V and 7 bases from J, the junction contained 10 bases not matched to a gene. The CDR3 totals 15 residues. The CDR3 here is CASSLSGTAHGEQYF. In nucleotides, the CDR3 is TGTGCCAGCAGTTTATCCGGGACAGCCCATGGGGAGCAGTACTTC.

About this clone itself: One junction end disagrees with the germline gene, perhaps due to a read error. The chain couples TRBV7-7 to TRBJ2-7, with a possible D match to TRBD1 (6 bases). Looked up from germline, CDR1 is SSHAT and CDR2 is FNYEAQ (reference sequence). CDR3 size: 14 residues. CDR3 loop: CASSLTGFPYEQYF. Written as DNA, the CDR3 is TGTGCTAGCAGCCTAACAGGGTTTCCCTACGAGCAGTACTTC.

V and J are TRBV14 and TRBJ2-1, with TRBD2 as a possible D gene (5 bases). Germline-derived CDR1 and CDR2 are SGHDN and FVKESK. V lost 1 base to trimming and J lost 8 bases, with 21 bases between them. The CDR3 has 17 residues. This CDR3 reads CASSQVFSGLRLDEQFF. CDR3 in DNA: TGTGCCAGCAGCCAAGTTTTCTCGGGGTTACGCCTCGATGAGCAGTTCTTC.

The genes are TRBV7-8 and TRBJ2-5; 8 nucleotides match TRBD2. Gene TRBJ2-7 matches the end of the DNA better, so the J call may be wrong. The CDR3 length is 14 residues. CDR1 and CDR2 (germline): SGHVS, FQNEAQ. CDR3 sequence (DNA): TGTGCCAGCAGCGTGGGACTAGGGACCTACGAGCAGTACTTC. Amino acids: CASSVGLGTYEQYF.

The V and J genes are TRBV6-1 and TRBJ1-5; D is possibly TRBD1 (5 bases). V was pared by 5 bases and J by 2 bases, with 13 bases between. This CDR3 has 15 amino acids. Per the germline V gene, CDR1 is MNHNS and CDR2 is SASEGT. CDR3 protein: CASSLTGVGNQPQHF. The CDR3 coding sequence is TGTGCCAGCAGTCTTACGGGGGTCGGCAATCAGCCCCAGCATTTT.

This clone has more than one count but fewer than ten. V and J are TRBV7-6 and TRBJ2-7; D possibly corresponds to TRBD2 (5 bases). The CDR3 has 15 amino acids. CDR1 is SGHVS and CDR2 is FNYEAQ in the germline V gene. V was pared by 0 bases and J by 0 bases, with 9 bases between. The CDR3 loop is CASSLAVGSSYEQYF. As DNA, the CDR3 is TGTGCCAGCAGCTTAGCGGTGGGGAGCTCCTACGAGCAGTACTTC.

V is TRBV6-1 and J is TRBJ2-7, with 11 nucleotides matching TRBD2. Trimming removed 1 base from V and 3 bases from J; junction bases left unmatched: 2. The CDR3 spans 15 residues. Germline CDR1 and CDR2: MNHNS and SASEGT. The CDR3: CASSEVAGGIYEQYF. DNA of the CDR3: TGTGCCAGCAGTGAAGTAGCGGGGGGGATCTACGAGCAGTACTTC.

A word on this clone: A junction end diverges from the germline sequence, so it may reflect a read error. This chain joins TRBV7-9 and TRBJ2-7; maybe TRBD2 (5 bases). The CDR3 has 13 amino acids. CDR1 and CDR2 (germline): SEHNR, FQNEAQ (reference sequence). The DNA of the CDR3 is TGTTCCAGCAGCTTAAACCGGGGTAACGAGCAGTACTTC. Translating it yields CSSSLNRGNEQYF.

V and J are TRBV4-1 and TRBJ2-1; D is undetermined. The CDR3 contains 14 residues. The germline V and J ends were trimmed by 4 bases and 9 bases, with 16 bases remaining between them. The germline V gene encodes CDR1 MGHRA and CDR2 YSYEKL. The CDR3 protein is CASSPAYRVSEQFF. Here the CDR3 DNA reads TGCGCCAGCAGCCCAGCTTATCGGGTGAGTGAGCAGTTCTTC.